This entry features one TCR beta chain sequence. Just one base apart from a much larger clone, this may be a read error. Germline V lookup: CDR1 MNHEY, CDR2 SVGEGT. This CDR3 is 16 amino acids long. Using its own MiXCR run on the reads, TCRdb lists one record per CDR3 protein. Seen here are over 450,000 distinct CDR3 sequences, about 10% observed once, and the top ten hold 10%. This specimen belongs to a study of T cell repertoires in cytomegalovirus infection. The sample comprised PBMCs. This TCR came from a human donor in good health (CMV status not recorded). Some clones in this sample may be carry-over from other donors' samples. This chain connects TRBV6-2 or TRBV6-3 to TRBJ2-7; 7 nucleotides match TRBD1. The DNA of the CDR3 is TGTGCCAACAGTTACAAACTGACAGGGAGCTCCTACGAGCAGTACTTC. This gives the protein CANSYKLTGSSYEQYF.